The next 5 T cell receptor beta chains were all read from a single sample in a study of naive and memory T cell subsets. Amplification of ligated cDNA took four PCR rounds with SP2 and nested alpha and beta constant primers. TCRdb passed the 5' RACE reads through MiXCR, listing each CDR3 protein once. This sample has tens of thousands of distinct CDR3 sequences, with more than 7% found just once. The library had UMIs added by 3' ligation of an oligonucleotide to TCR cDNA. Receptor source: a male donor in good health.

This chain links TRBV19 with TRBJ1-4, with unresolved D. Trimming removed 6 bases at V and 4 bases at J, with 12 bases between. Germline CDR1 is LNHDA and CDR2 is SQIVND (reference sequence). CDR3 size: 14 residues. Here the CDR3 DNA reads TGTGCCAGTAGGCGAGAATGGGATAATGAAAAACTGTTTTTT. It is translated as CASRREWDNEKLFF.

This clonotype showed up many times. The gene calls are TRBV12-3 or TRBV12-4 and TRBJ1-2, with 7 bases aligning to TRBD1. This CDR3 has 13 residues. Trimming at V came to 5 bases and at J to 3 bases, leaving 3 bases not matched to a gene. This CDR3 is CASSVQGDYGYTF. CDR3 nucleotides: TGTGCCAGCAGTGTCCAGGGGGACTATGGCTACACCTTC.

Points on this clonotype: Possible read error: a much larger clone is one base away. The CDR3 region is CSVDQKGLDTEAFF. CDR3 bases: TGCAGCGTTGACCAAAAGGGGCTGGACACTGAAGCTTTCTTT. This rearrangement joins TRBV29-1 to TRBJ1-1, with D possibly TRBD1 on 5 matching bases. This CDR3 has 14 amino acids. Trimming left V 3 bases short and J 3 bases short, with 14 bases between. Germline V CDR1 and CDR2: SQVTM, ANQGSEA.

This clonotype appeared many times. The chain recombines TRBV3-1 with TRBJ1-2; maybe TRBD1 (6 bases). This CDR3 has 14 residues. CDR1 and CDR2 (germline): LGHDT, YNNKEL (reference sequence). Trimming removed 0 bases at V and 8 bases at J, with 13 bases between. CDR3 protein: CASSQDGGSRGYTF. The DNA of the CDR3 is TGTGCCAGCAGCCAAGACGGGGGCTCTAGAGGCTACACCTTC.

The chain couples TRBV18 to TRBJ2-5; maybe TRBD2 (6 bases). CDR3 size: 16 residues. Between the trimmed V and J ends, which lost 3 bases and 0 bases, there was a span of 14 bases. In germline, CDR1 is KGHSH, CDR2 LQKENI. The CDR3 nucleotides are TGTGCCAGCTCACCTGGCGGCCGGGGGTACCAAGAGACCCAGTACTTC. Amino acids: CASSPGGRGYQETQYF.